This T cell receptor beta chain was recovered during a study of cytomegalovirus exposure and HLA in healthy donors. The CDR3 sequence is 14 residues long. Germline-derived CDR1 and CDR2 are LNHDA and SQIVND (reference sequence). V was clipped by 5 bases and J by 0 bases, with 11 bases between them. In this sample, this clone turned up a few times. Primers included in the PCR were 60 Vbeta and 13 Jbeta primers. This table comes from immunoSEQ multiplex PCR, and its TCRdb copy is limited to in-frame clones, with some not included. The table includes 50,000 to 65,000 clones, roughly 70% detected once. This clonotype was obtained from a man in his fifties or sixties in good health and CMV-seropositive. This sequence joins TRBV19 and TRBJ2-7; tentative D call: TRBD1 (6 bases). Sequenced sample: PBMCs. The CDR3 DNA sequence: TGTGCCAGTAGTCCCGGGACACCCTCCTACGAGCAGTACTTC. Amino acid sequence: CASSPGTPSYEQYF.